The 10 T cell receptor beta chains reported below all come from one sample, sequenced in a study of T cells in Graves' hyperthyroidism and ophthalmopathy. The TCR beta CDR3 regions underwent amplification using RNA transcripts as the source. An initial round of RT-PCR targeting the TCR CDR3 relied on the HTBI primer set. Each CDR3 protein gets one entry after TCRdb re-called the multiplex PCR reads with MiXCR. The sample carries about 260,000 distinct CDR3 sequences, about 20% recorded once. Input material: blood. These TCRs come from a man aged 25 to 40 with Graves' ophthalmopathy.

The chain links TRBV6-2 or TRBV6-3 to TRBJ2-1; TRBD2 aligns across 13 bases. CDR3 size: 16 residues. Looked up from germline, CDR1 is MNHEY and CDR2 is SVGEGT. V dropped 8 bases and J dropped 6; count of bases not matched to a gene: 10. As DNA, the CDR3 is TGTGCCAGCGAACAAACCGGGACTAGCGGGATCAATGAGCAGTTCTTC. Protein: CASEQTGTSGINEQFF.

The chain recombines TRBV20-1 with TRBJ2-1; 10 bases match TRBD2. The V gene end was trimmed by 3 bases and the J gene end by 7 bases; junction bases not matched to a gene: 12. The CDR3 contains 16 residues. Germline CDR1 and CDR2: DFQATT and SNEGSKA (reference sequence). CDR3: CSARGAGGRGGNEQFF. The CDR3 region has the DNA TGCAGTGCTAGGGGAGCGGGAGGGCGGGGAGGAAATGAGCAGTTCTTC.

The rearrangement uses TRBV29-1 and TRBJ2-7, with 9 bases lining up with TRBD1. Per germline, CDR1 SQVTM and CDR2 ANQGSEA. The V segment lost 8 bases and the J segment 4 bases; nucleotides outside the gene matches: 9. This CDR3 region has 13 residues. CDR3 in DNA: TGCAGCTATAACAGGGGGCTCGGTTACGAGCAGTACTTC. Translated: CSYNRGLGYEQYF.

The CDR3: CASSQRVAGNTDTQYF. CDR3 DNA sequence: TGCGCCAGCAGCCAAAGGGTAGCGGGAAACACAGATACGCAGTATTTT. This sequence joins TRBV4-1 and TRBJ2-3, with TRBD2 matching 8 bases. This CDR3 region has 16 residues. With 2 bases clipped from V and 2 bases from J, the junction kept 6 bases outside the gene matches. Germline CDR1 is MGHRA and CDR2 is YSYEKL.

CDR3 protein: CASSITPGQGRFVRSYEQYF. The CDR3 DNA reads as TGTGCCAGCAGTATCACGCCGGGACAGGGAAGGTTCGTAAGGTCCTACGAGCAGTACTTC. This chain uses TRBV28 with TRBJ2-7; TRBD1 agrees at 9 bases. Trimming removed 5 bases from V and 1 base from J; junction bases left unmatched: 21. This CDR3 has 20 residues. From germline, CDR1 is MDHEN and CDR2 SYDVKM.

CDR3 amino acids: CASSLVSWVTGELFF. CDR3 nucleotide sequence: TGCGCCAGCAGCTTGGTTTCATGGGTCACCGGGGAGCTGTTTTTT. The chain carries TRBV5-1 and TRBJ2-2; D not certain. Germline CDR1 is SGHRS and CDR2 is YFSETQ. The V gene lost 0 bases and the J gene lost 4 bases, with 10 bases spanning the gap. The CDR3 runs to 15 residues.

The gene calls are TRBV7-3 and TRBJ2-3; D might be TRBD1 (5 bases). Trimming stripped 4 bases from V and 2 bases from J, with 10 bases between. The length of the CDR3 is 14 residues. Germline-derived CDR1 and CDR2 are SGHTA and FQGTGA. CDR3 sequence: CASSSRQPTDTQYF. In DNA, the CDR3 is TGTGCCAGCAGCTCACGACAGCCCACAGATACGCAGTATTTT.

Comment on this clonotype: The junction departs from germline at one end; a sequencing error may be responsible. The chain employs TRBV7-8 and TRBJ2-3; perhaps TRBD2 as D (6 bases). This CDR3 is built from 14 residues. CDR1 is SGHVS and CDR2 is FQNEAQ in the germline V gene. CDR3 in amino acids: CASSPRGLTNTQYF. CDR3 nucleotide sequence: TGTGCCAGCAGTCCACGGGGACTCACAAATACGCAGTATTTT.

This clonotype was seen repeatedly, ten times or more. The chain recombines TRBV20-1 with TRBJ2-1; 14 nucleotides match TRBD2. The CDR3 consists of 18 residues. Germline-derived CDR1 and CDR2 are DFQATT and SNEGSKA (reference sequence). V shed 5 bases and J 8 bases; nucleotides not matched to a gene: 17. This chain's CDR3 is CSAFLPLGTSGSQYEQFF. For the CDR3, the DNA is TGCAGTGCTTTCCTCCCCCTCGGGACTAGCGGGAGTCAGTATGAGCAGTTCTTC.

This clonotype was observed a handful of times. V is TRBV24-1 and J is TRBJ1-4; 8 nucleotides match TRBD1. Trimming at V came to 3 bases and at J to 7 bases, leaving 6 bases not matched to a gene. CDR1 KGHDR and CDR2 SFDVKD come from the germline V gene. This CDR3 comprises 15 residues. CDR3 sequence (DNA): TGTGCCACCAGTGATGGTGGCAGGGGGCCTGAAAAACTGTTTTTT. As protein: CATSDGGRGPEKLFF.